The 22 T cell receptor beta chains reported below all come from one sample, sequenced in a study of cytomegalovirus exposure and HLA in healthy donors (dated by TCRdb to between 2016 and 2019). Library method: the immunoSEQ multiplex PCR assay. For the multiplex PCR, a mixture combining 60 forward primers for TCR Vbeta segments and 13 reverse primers for TCR Jbeta segments was used. TCRdb provides this immuneACCESS table in a form limited to in-frame rearrangements. Some clones are lacking; in checked studies, under half of them reflect an unresolved V gene, and why the rest are absent is not known. Here the sample has under 80,000 clones; about 80% occur a single time. About 7% of the sample is held by the ten biggest clonotypes. Material: PBMCs. Source of these receptors: a woman between 40 and 50 years old in good health and CMV-seronegative.

The V and J genes are TRBV5-6 and TRBJ2-1; 11 bases fit TRBD1. V shed 0 bases and J 5 bases; nucleotides not matched to a gene: 7. The V gene's germline CDR1 is SGHDT and CDR2 YYEEEE. This CDR3 contains 17 residues. The CDR3 sequence: CASSLGTGGEYNNEQFF. The CDR3 nucleotides are TGTGCCAGCAGCTTGGGGACAGGGGGCGAATACAACAATGAGCAGTTCTTC.

This clone was found a few times. The rearrangement uses TRBV28 and TRBJ2-2; 8 bases align to TRBD2. The CDR3 sequence is 15 residues long. Germline V gene sequence: CDR1 MDHEN, CDR2 SYDVKM. The V gene end was trimmed by 6 bases and the J gene end by 6 bases; junction bases not matched to a gene: 9. The CDR3 sequence: CASRLSGMGAGELFF. The CDR3 DNA reads as TGTGCCAGCAGACTTAGCGGGATGGGCGCCGGGGAGCTGTTTTTT.

In DNA, the CDR3 is TGTGCCAGCAGTCGACAGGAGAACACCGGGGAGCTGTTTTTT. As protein: CASSRQENTGELFF. This chain joins TRBV28 and TRBJ2-2, with D perhaps TRBD1 (6 bases). Germline CDR1 and CDR2: MDHEN and SYDVKM. The CDR3 covers 14 residues. Trimming left V 5 bases short and J 1 base short, with 8 bases between.

Of note for this clone: A read error may produce the germline difference seen at one junction end. The CDR3 nucleotides read TGTGCCAGCAGCTTGGGGACAGGGCCGGAAATCTTT. This sequence encodes CASSLGTGPEIF. This rearrangement joins TRBV5-5 to TRBJ1-1, with 8 bases that match TRBD1. CDR1 SGHKS and CDR2 YYEKEE come from the germline V gene (reference sequence). The CDR3 consists of 12 residues.

This chain uses TRBV9 with TRBJ2-5, with TRBD2 matching 10 bases. Germline V gene data show CDR1 as SGDLS and CDR2 as YYNGEE. V lost 3 bases, J lost 2 bases, and 4 bases stayed unmatched. The CDR3 has 15 residues. The DNA of the CDR3 is TGTGCCAGCAGCGATAGCGGGGGGCTACAAGAGACCCAGTACTTC. It encodes CASSDSGGLQETQYF.

The gene calls are TRBV2 and TRBJ2-2, with 7 bases matching TRBD2. Per germline, CDR1 SNHLY and CDR2 FYNNEI. This CDR3 spans 15 amino acids. V gave up 5 bases and J gave up 1 base; unmatched junction bases: 4. CDR3 amino acids: CASSRQRGNTGELFF. DNA for the CDR3: TGTGCCAGCAGTCGTCAGCGGGGGAACACCGGGGAGCTGTTTTTT. The full variable domain, rest sourced from reference TRBV2 and TRBJ2-2, is EPEVTQTPSHQVTQMGQEVILRCVPISNHLYFYWYRQILGQKVEFLVSFYNNEISEKSEIFDDQFSVERPDGSNFTLKIRSTKLEDSAMYFCASSRQRGNTGELFFGEGSRLTVL.

The J gene is TRBJ2-5, the V gene TRBV29-1; 7 nucleotides match TRBD1. V shed 7 bases and J 4 bases; nucleotides not matched to a gene: 9. Germline CDR1 reads SQVTM; CDR2 reads ANQGSEA. The CDR3 spans 13 residues. CDR3 in DNA: TGCAGCGCCAACAGGGGAACCCCAGAGACCCAGTACTTC. Translation: CSANRGTPETQYF.

V usage is TRBV6-5 and J usage is TRBJ2-7, with 9 bases that match TRBD1. Germline values: CDR1 MNHEY, CDR2 SVGAGI. This CDR3 contains 15 residues. The J segment lost 5 bases and the V segment lost 2 bases, leaving 7 bases of the junction unmatched. The CDR3, as DNA: TGTGCCAGCAGTTACCGCCGGACAGGGGCAAACGAGCAGTACTTC. Translation: CASSYRRTGANEQYF.

The chain is built from TRBV7-2 and TRBJ2-1; a possible D gene is TRBD2 (6 bases). The CDR3 loop spans 15 amino acids. The V end was cut by 1 base, the J end by 3 bases, with 10 bases between. Germline CDR1 and CDR2: SGHTA and FQGNSA. The CDR3 DNA is TGTGCCAGCAGCTTAGAGTTAGCGGTCTACAATGAGCAGTTCTTC. This encodes CASSLELAVYNEQFF. The entire variable domain, with the rest obtained from reference TRBV7-2 and TRBJ2-1, is as follows: GAGVSQSPSNKVTEKGKDVELRCDPISGHTALYWYRQSLGQGLEFLIYFQGNSAPDKSGLPSDRFSAERTGGSVSTLTIQRTQQEDSAVYLCASSLELAVYNEQFFGPGTRLTVL.

Of note for this clone: The conserved final phenylalanine or tryptophan is absent from the CDR3, which likely points to a read error. This chain uses TRBV10-1 with TRBJ1-2, with D tentatively TRBD1 (5 bases). The V and J ends lost 3 bases and 3 bases respectively, with 14 bases between them. Germline V gene sequence: CDR1 WNHNN, CDR2 SYGVQD (reference sequence). CDR3 length equals 15 residues. For the CDR3, the DNA is TGCGCCAGCAGTGAAGGGGTGGCAGCGCACTATGGCTACACCCTC. Translated, it gives CASSEGVAAHYGYTL.

This sequence joins TRBV19 and TRBJ1-5, with D perhaps TRBD1 (5 bases). V was cut by 3 bases and J by 1 base, with 10 bases left in between. CDR1 and CDR2 (germline): LNHDA, SQIVND (reference sequence). The CDR3 runs 15 residues. CDR3 DNA: TGTGCCAGTAGTATGAGCGCAGGGAGCAATCAGCCCCAGCATTTT. Residues: CASSMSAGSNQPQHF.

The genes are TRBV14 and TRBJ2-7; TRBD1 is a possible D gene (5 bases). Trimming took 4 bases from V and 3 from J, leaving 10 bases between them. This CDR3 comprises 13 residues. Germline assignment: CDR1 SGHDN and CDR2 FVKESK. The CDR3 protein is CASSPDSDYEQYF. The CDR3 DNA reads as TGTGCCAGCAGCCCAGACAGTGACTACGAGCAGTACTTC.

This clone was seen just once. CDR3: CASNGGLAGEFNNWETQYF. The CDR3 DNA is TGTGCCAGCAACGGGGGGCTAGCGGGAGAATTCAATAATTGGGAGACCCAGTACTTC. This rearrangement joins TRBV7-6 to TRBJ2-5; 10 nucleotides agree with TRBD2. J was trimmed by 5 bases and V by 7 bases; bases with no gene match: 22. The CDR3 contains 19 residues. The germline CDR1 and CDR2 sequences are SGHVS and FNYEAQ.

This chain joins TRBV27 and TRBJ2-3; 8 nucleotides line up with TRBD1. Germline-derived CDR1 and CDR2 are MNHEY and SMNVEV (reference sequence). V was pared by 3 bases and J by 4 bases, with 9 bases of the junction left unmatched. The CDR3 spans 16 residues. In DNA, the CDR3 is TGTGCCAGCAGTTTGGGAGACAGGGGTTGGGCAGATACGCAGTATTTT. This sequence encodes CASSLGDRGWADTQYF.

J is TRBJ2-1 and V is TRBV27, with TRBD2 matching 10 bases. The length of the CDR3 is 13 residues. The V segment lost 5 bases and the J segment 6 bases; nucleotides outside the gene matches: 1. Per germline, CDR1 MNHEY and CDR2 SMNVEV (reference sequence). The CDR3 coding sequence is TGTGCCAGCAGTCAGCGGGAGGGCAATGAGCAGTTCTTC. This gives the protein CASSQREGNEQFF.

This clone was observed once. The J gene is TRBJ1-5, the V gene TRBV27, with 8 bases identical to TRBD1. This CDR3 is 19 amino acids long. Germline CDR1 is MNHEY and CDR2 is SMNVEV (reference sequence). Trimming at V came to 0 bases and at J to 5 bases, leaving 15 bases not matched to a gene. The CDR3 loop reads CASSLSSGWAGGKDQPQHF. CDR3 DNA sequence: TGTGCCAGCAGTTTATCGTCGGGGTGGGCAGGGGGCAAGGATCAGCCCCAGCATTTT.

The chain links TRBV13 to TRBJ1-2, with a tentative D call TRBD1 (5 bases). In germline, CDR1 is PRHDT, CDR2 FYEKMQ (reference sequence). The CDR3 is 9 amino acids. V lost 10 bases, J lost 11 bases, and 11 bases lay in between. The chain's CDR3 is CATLQEYTF. CDR3 DNA sequence: TGTGCCACCCTACAGGAATACACCTTC.

Regarding this clone: The sample contains more than one DNA sequence encoding this CDR3. The gene calls are TRBV6-6 and TRBJ2-5; 7 nucleotides match TRBD2. V was pared by 2 bases and J by 5 bases, with 11 bases of the junction left unmatched. The CDR3 has 16 residues. CDR1 and CDR2 from the germline V gene are MNHNY and SVGAGI (reference sequence). In DNA form, the CDR3 reads TGTGCCAGCAGTTACAGGCTAGGGACTATGTGGGAGACCCAGTACTTC. Translation: CASSYRLGTMWETQYF.

The chain uses TRBV5-1 and TRBJ2-3; 11 bases map to TRBD2. With 7 bases clipped from V and 0 bases from J, the junction kept 10 bases outside the gene matches. The CDR3 runs to 17 residues. Per the germline V gene, CDR1 is SGHRS and CDR2 is YFSETQ. The CDR3 DNA reads TGCGCCAGCGGCCCTACTAGCGGGAGACCTAGCACAGATACGCAGTATTTT. Its protein is CASGPTSGRPSTDTQYF.

This rearrangement joins TRBV7-3 to TRBJ2-1, with TRBD2 matching over 11 bases. The CDR3 extends over 15 amino acids. CDR1 SGHTA and CDR2 FQGTGA come from the germline V gene. With 5 bases clipped from V and 7 bases from J, the junction kept 7 bases outside the gene matches. The CDR3 reads CASSPVLAGGNEQFF. The CDR3, as DNA: TGTGCCAGCAGCCCTGTCCTAGCGGGAGGTAATGAGCAGTTCTTC.

The chain employs TRBV14 and TRBJ2-7, with 7 bases identical to TRBD2. Unmatched junction bases numbered 6, after V lost 1 base and J lost 6 bases. Germline V gives CDR1 SGHDN, CDR2 FVKESK. This CDR3 comprises 14 residues. CDR3 sequence reads: CASSQGRWGGEQYF. The CDR3 coding sequence is TGTGCCAGCAGCCAAGGGCGTTGGGGGGGCGAGCAGTACTTC.

V gene TRBV5-1 combines with J gene TRBJ1-2; 9 bases are shared with TRBD1. This CDR3 is built from 13 residues. Germline CDR1 SGHRS, CDR2 YFSETQ. The junction had 5 bases not matched to a gene; V was cut back by 5 bases and J by 6 bases. CDR3 region: CASRSGTGNGYTF. CDR3 nucleotide sequence: TGCGCCAGCAGATCCGGGACAGGGAATGGCTACACCTTC.